Listed below are T cell receptor beta chains from one sample, sequenced in a study of blood T cell repertoires in COVID-19. Method: immunoSEQ multiplex PCR; TCRdb's copy keeps in-frame clones and lacks some. The table shows 200,000 to 250,000 clones, with around 90% occurring only once. Input material: PBMCs or T cells enriched from blood (not recorded which). These TCRs come from a woman in her twenties or thirties who had been exposed to COVID-19. CDR3s include the opening cysteine and the closing phenylalanine or tryptophan. D genes are given only for firm matches. Some rows have no size entry. The others give once, few or many, or a class for an expanded clone.

v_gene	abundance	d_gene	j_gene	CDR3nt	CDR3aa
TRBV18	.	TRBD2	TRBJ2-7	TGTGCCAGCTCCCCTTCCGGGAGGCTCCACTACGAGCAGTACTTC	CASSPSGRLHYEQYF
TRBV5-6	.	.	TRBJ1-1	TGTGCCAGTGGACGGGACCCTGGGGGGTACACTGAAGCTTTCTTT	CASGRDPGGYTEAFF
TRBV10-1	.	TRBD1	TRBJ2-7	TGCGCCAGCAGTGAGTCCGGGACAGGGAAAGTCTCCGAGCAGTACTTC	CASSESGTGKVSEQYF
TRBV7-9	few	.	TRBJ2-7	TGTGCCAGCAGCTTAGAGACCCAGGGTAGTTACGAGCAGTACTTC	CASSLETQGSYEQYF
TRBV2	.	.	TRBJ1-4	TGTGCCAGCCTTAATGAAAAACTGTTTTTT	CASLNEKLFF
TRBV7-9	once	TRBD2	TRBJ2-3	TGTGCCAGCAGCTTATACCGGCTAGCGGGAGCCCCAGATACGCAGTATTTT	CASSLYRLAGAPDTQYF
TRBV19	.	.	TRBJ1-5	TGTGCCAGTAGTATGGCGGGGGAAGGAATCAATCAGCCCCAGCATTTT	CASSMAGEGINQPQHF
TRBV5-1	.	TRBD1	TRBJ1-2	TGCGCCAGCAGCTCAACCTCGGGACAGGGGGCTGGTGGCTACACCTTC	CASSSTSGQGAGGYTF
TRBV11-2	.	TRBD1	TRBJ1-1	TGTGCCAGCAGCGATAGACAGGGGAGGGGGAACACTGAAGCTTTCTTT	CASSDRQGRGNTEAFF
TRBV6-5	.	.	TRBJ1-2	TGTGCCAGCAGTTACTCGACAGACTATGGCTACACCTTC	CASSYSTDYGYTF
TRBV5-4	.	.	TRBJ1-6	TGTGCCAGCAGCTTAGAAAGCCCCTCCTATAATTCACCCCTCCACTTT	CASSLESPSYNSPLHF
TRBV5-1	.	TRBD1	TRBJ1-2	TGCGCCAGCAGCTCGACAGGGGAGAATGGCTACACCTTC	CASSSTGENGYTF
TRBV5-3	.	.	TRBJ1-5	TGTGCCAGGATACCCCTTTTGGCCGGGGGTTCTCAGCCCCAGCATTTT	CARIPLLAGGSQPQHF
TRBV6-5	.	TRBD1	TRBJ2-3	TGTGCCAGCAGACAAGGACAGGGGGCCGCAGATACGCAGTATTTT	CASRQGQGAADTQYF
TRBV7-2	.	.	TRBJ1-5	TGTGCCAGCAGCTTTTATAGCAATCAGCCCCAGCATTTT	CASSFYSNQPQHF
TRBV2	once	.	TRBJ2-3	TGTGCCAGCAGTCCAGGCCGCACAGATACGCAGTATTTT	CASSPGRTDTQYF
TRBV5-1	.	.	TRBJ1-1	TGCGCCAGCAGCTTGTGGGTAGACAGCTGGGATATGAACACTGAAGCTTTCTTT	CASSLWVDSWDMNTEAFF
TRBV4-1	.	.	TRBJ1-2	TGCGCCAGCAGCCAAGGCATGAAGGTGGGGCACTATGGCTACACCTTC	CASSQGMKVGHYGYTF
TRBV4-1	.	TRBD2	TRBJ2-5	TGCGCCAGCAGCCAAGGGACTAGCGGGAGAGAGACCCAGTACTTC	CASSQGTSGRETQYF
TRBV28	.	.	TRBJ1-5	TGTGCCAGCAGTTTTATAGGGGTTCTTCAGCCCCAGCATTTT	CASSFIGVLQPQHF
TRBV18	.	.	TRBJ1-4	TGTGCCAGCTCACAAGGACAGACAAGAACTAATGAAAAACTGTTTTTT	CASSQGQTRTNEKLFF
TRBV4-1	.	TRBD1	TRBJ2-1	TGCGCCAGCAGCATACGACCCCAGGGGGTCGATGAGCAGTTCTTC	CASSIRPQGVDEQFF
TRBV13	.	.	TRBJ1-4	TGTGCCAGCAGCACTAGGAGTATGGGGGGGGATGAAAAACTGTTTTTT	CASSTRSMGGDEKLFF
TRBV6-2/TRBV6-3	.	TRBD1	TRBJ1-5	TGTGCCAGCAGTCGGGACAGGGGGCCTAGTGGCAATCAGCCCCAGCATTTT	CASSRDRGPSGNQPQHF
TRBV25-1	.	.	TRBJ2-5	TGTGCCAGCAGTGCCCCCCCCACTCAAGAGACCCAGTACTTC	CASSAPPTQETQYF
TRBV19	.	TRBD1	TRBJ1-5	TGTGCCAGTAGTATAAAAGGGGTCCAGGGGGAGTTCACTCCCGCTGGACTCAATCAGCCCCAGCATTTT	CASSIKGVQGEFTPAGLNQPQHF
TRBV10-3	few	.	TRBJ2-3	TGTGCCAACTTGGACAGAGTACTCACAGATACGCAGTATTTT	CANLDRVLTDTQYF
TRBV3-1/TRBV3-2	.	TRBD2	TRBJ2-1	TGTGCCAGCAGCCTTCGATCGGGACTAGACTCCAATGAGCAGTTCTTC	CASSLRSGLDSNEQFF